This T cell receptor (beta chain) was profiled in a study of blood T cell repertoires in COVID-19. Study information: Spain, Italy and the United States supplied samples that represented acute and convalescent COVID-19.

The germline gives CDR1 SQVTM, CDR2 ANQGSEA. This CDR3 is 13 amino acids long. V was cut by 4 bases and J by 3 bases, with 9 bases left in between. Source study methods: Counts of nucleated cells, estimated from reference gene primer amplification, were obtained. Profiling relied on immunoSEQ multiplex PCR, and the TCRdb table lists in-frame clones only, not all of them. The V and J calls and clone size are taken from that table; D and trimming were inferred from the DNA. The sample shows 100,000 to 150,000 clones, about 89% of them seen only once. The chain combines TRBV29-1 with TRBJ2-2, with D perhaps TRBD1 (5 bases). The receptor was derived from a man aged 45 to 65 with active or convalescent COVID-19. The specimen was peripheral blood. The CDR3 sequence is CSVVAGYTGELFF. CDR3 DNA: TGCAGCGTTGTGGCAGGGTACACCGGGGAGCTGTTTTTT.